The rows below give T cell receptor beta chains drawn from one sample of a study of cytomegalovirus exposure and HLA in healthy donors. Generated by immunoSEQ multiplex PCR, the TCRdb table keeps only in-frame clones and is missing some. Found here are about 160,000 clones, roughly 80% of them singletons; the top ten hold approximately 1.3%. Sequenced: PBMCs. The receptors here all came from a young man in good health and CMV-seronegative. CDR3s include the opening cysteine and the closing phenylalanine or tryptophan. A D gene is named only where the DNA matches it firmly. Clone size is given for some rows only: seen once, a few or many times, or a class if the clone is expanded.

TRBD1	TRBV25-1	TRBJ2-7	NA	CASSPSDRGTVEQYF	TGTGCCAGCAGTCCTTCGGACAGGGGAACGGTCGAGCAGTACTTC
TRBD1	TRBV30	TRBJ1-5	NA	CAWSRDRGSPNQPQHF	TGTGCCTGGAGTAGGGACAGGGGTTCCCCCAATCAGCCCCAGCATTTT
NA	TRBV9	TRBJ1-6	NA	CASSVGRTDNSPLHF	TGTGCCAGCAGCGTAGGGAGGACAGATAATTCACCCCTCCACTTT
NA	TRBV4-1	TRBJ1-1	few	CASSLPPPGRNTEAFF	TGCGCCAGCAGCCTCCCCCCCCCGGGGAGAAACACTGAAGCTTTCTTT
NA	TRBV13	TRBJ2-5	NA	CASSLEGAAREGFLRKTQYF	TGTGCCAGCAGCTTGGAGGGGGCGGCCCGGGAGGGGTTTCTAAGGAAGACCCAGTACTTC
TRBD1	TRBV5-1	TRBJ2-1	once	CASSLPPGQAYNEQFF	TGCGCCAGCAGCCTACCCCCGGGACAGGCCTACAATGAGCAGTTCTTC
TRBD1	TRBV28	TRBJ1-5	NA	CASSIPGGSNQPQHF	TGTGCCAGCAGTATCCCAGGGGGTAGCAATCAGCCCCAGCATTTT
NA	TRBV19	TRBJ1-5	once	CASSIIRGNNQPQHF	TGTGCCAGTAGTATAATCAGGGGTAACAATCAGCCCCAGCATTTT
NA	TRBV9	TRBJ2-1	NA	CASSVYGGPDEQFF	TGTGCCAGCAGCGTATACGGAGGGCCCGATGAGCAGTTCTTC
TRBD2	TRBV10-3	TRBJ2-1	NA	CAISGLAGGPGYNEQFF	TGTGCCATCAGCGGACTAGCGGGGGGGCCGGGGTACAATGAGCAGTTCTTC
TRBD2	TRBV4-3	TRBJ2-3	NA	CASSQDPLAGGRDTQYF	TGCGCCAGCAGCCAAGATCCACTAGCGGGAGGTCGGGATACGCAGTATTTT
NA	TRBV5-4	TRBJ2-3	NA	CASTLGGPSTDTQYF	TGTGCCAGCACTCTCGGGGGTCCTAGCACAGATACGCAGTATTTT
NA	TRBV5-6	TRBJ2-7	NA	CASSPITTGEQYF	TGTGCCAGCAGCCCGATCACGACAGGCGAGCAGTACTTC
NA	TRBV28	TRBJ1-5	NA	CASTATGSSNQPQHF	TGTGCCAGCACCGCAACAGGGAGTAGCAATCAGCCCCAGCATTTT
NA	TRBV11-2	TRBJ2-5	NA	CASSPSSGPGETQYF	TGTGCCAGCAGCCCAAGTAGCGGACCGGGGGAGACCCAGTACTTC
TRBD1	TRBV30	TRBJ1-2	NA	CAWDPQGASGYTF	TGTGCCTGGGACCCCCAGGGGGCTTCTGGCTACACCTTC
NA	TRBV10-3	TRBJ2-7	once	CAISESRQKVPEQYF	TGTGCCATCAGTGAGTCACGACAGAAAGTTCCCGAGCAGTACTTC
TRBD1	TRBV4-1	TRBJ2-1	NA	CASSPPGQGSGEQFF	TGCGCCAGCAGCCCCCCGGGACAGGGCTCAGGTGAGCAGTTCTTC
TRBD2	TRBV30	TRBJ2-7	NA	CAWSSGGDYEQYF	TGTGCCTGGAGTAGCGGGGGGGATTACGAGCAGTACTTC
NA	TRBV19	TRBJ2-1	NA	CASSPLIVRNEQFF	TGTGCCAGTAGCCCACTAATTGTCCGCAATGAGCAGTTCTTC
NA	TRBV7-8	TRBJ2-1	NA	CASSLALGGGNEQFF	TGTGCCAGCAGCTTAGCCCTCGGGGGTGGAAATGAGCAGTTCTTC
NA	TRBV10-3	TRBJ2-5	NA	CAISESRARETQYF	TGTGCCATCAGTGAGTCGCGAGCGCGAGAGACCCAGTACTTC
TRBD1	TRBV28	TRBJ1-5	NA	CASSHSTGGLDQPQHF	TGTGCCAGCAGTCACTCGACAGGGGGCTTGGATCAGCCCCAGCATTTT
NA	TRBV6-5	TRBJ2-6	few	CASSPRDSGANVLTF	TGTGCCAGCAGTCCGCGGGACTCTGGGGCCAACGTCCTGACTTTC
TRBD1	TRBV4-3	TRBJ2-3	NA	CASSPLIGQGMDTQYF	TGCGCCAGCAGCCCTCTGATAGGACAGGGAATGGATACGCAGTATTTT
TRBD1	TRBV25-1	TRBJ1-3	NA	CASSGRGQPSGNTIYF	TGTGCCAGCAGTGGACGGGGACAGCCCTCTGGAAACACCATATATTTT
NA	TRBV7-9	TRBJ1-1	NA	CASSLGGSGSLNTEAFF	TGTGCCAGCAGCTTGGGTGGGTCAGGGTCTTTGAACACTGAAGCTTTCTTT
TRBD2	TRBV7-2	TRBJ2-1	NA	CASSQPGLAGGPFF	TGTGCCAGCAGCCAGCCGGGACTAGCGGGGGGGCCGTTCTTC
NA	TRBV9	TRBJ1-1	NA	CASSFGPGGPEAFF	TGTGCCAGCAGCTTTGGGCCAGGCGGGCCTGAAGCTTTCTTT
NA	TRBV4-2	TRBJ2-7	few	CASSQRQVSSYEQYF	TGTGCCAGCAGCCAGAGACAGGTCAGCTCCTACGAGCAGTACTTC
NA	TRBV6-1	TRBJ1-2	NA	CASTKGDNYGYTF	TGTGCCAGCACCAAGGGGGATAACTATGGCTACACCTTC
TRBD1	TRBV13	TRBJ1-1	NA	CASSRPGTGGMNTEAFF	TGTGCCAGCAGCCGACCTGGGACAGGGGGGATGAACACTGAAGCTTTCTTT
NA	TRBV5-6	TRBJ2-7	NA	CASSLGQGPYEQYF	TGTGCCAGCAGCTTGGGGCAGGGGCCCTACGAGCAGTACTTC
TRBD2	TRBV28	TRBJ2-1	NA	CASSSLGLTSGFYEQFF	TGTGCCAGCAGTTCCTTAGGGCTGACTAGCGGGTTTTATGAGCAGTTCTTC
NA	TRBV6-5	TRBJ1-5	NA	CASSPGTNFGQPQHF	TGTGCCAGCAGTCCCGGGACAAATTTTGGCCAGCCCCAGCATTTT
NA	TRBV6-5	TRBJ1-2	NA	CASSLGGAYGYTF	TGTGCCAGCAGTCTCGGGGGGGCCTATGGCTACACCTTC
TRBD1	TRBV30	TRBJ1-5	NA	CAWSRLRGVNQPQHF	TGTGCCTGGAGTAGGCTCAGGGGGGTGAATCAGCCCCAGCATTTT
TRBD2	TRBV7-2	TRBJ2-7	NA	CASSDRPSGGPYEQYF	TGTGCCAGCAGCGACCGACCTAGCGGGGGCCCTTACGAGCAGTACTTC
NA	TRBV10-3	TRBJ2-2	NA	CAISESYTGELFF	TGTGCCATCAGTGAGTCCTACACCGGGGAGCTGTTTTTT
TRBD2	TRBV4-1	TRBJ2-1	NA	CASSKATSGDLWNEQFF	TGCGCCAGCAGCAAAGCGACTAGCGGGGACCTTTGGAATGAGCAGTTCTTC
TRBD1	TRBV4-3	TRBJ1-2	NA	CASSQAKTGGLSGYTF	TGCGCCAGCAGCCAAGCTAAGACAGGGGGCCTAAGTGGCTACACCTTC
TRBD1	TRBV7-2	TRBJ1-5	NA	CASSLRVGTGNQPQHF	TGTGCCAGCAGCTTACGTGTAGGGACAGGGAATCAGCCCCAGCATTTT
TRBD1	TRBV7-2	TRBJ2-7	NA	CASTLGAGTGTYEQYF	TGTGCCAGCACTCTCGGGGCCGGGACAGGGACCTACGAGCAGTACTTC
NA	TRBV10-2	TRBJ2-7	NA	CASSERGDNEQYF	TGCGCCAGCAGTGAGCGAGGGGACAACGAGCAGTACTTC
TRBD1	TRBV23-1	TRBJ1-1	once	CASSRTGRRTEAFF	TGCGCCAGCAGTCGGACAGGGCGTCGGACTGAAGCTTTCTTT
TRBD2	TRBV6-5	TRBJ2-5	NA	CASGPGLAFVETQYF	TGTGCCAGCGGACCGGGACTAGCGTTCGTGGAGACCCAGTACTTC
NA	TRBV6-5	TRBJ2-7	NA	CASIAGTYEQYF	TGTGCCAGCATAGCCGGAACCTACGAGCAGTACTTC
NA	TRBV30	TRBJ1-2	NA	CAWSVQGGINYGYTF	TGTGCCTGGAGTGTACAAGGGGGAATCAACTATGGCTACACCTTC
NA	TRBV7-2	TRBJ1-1	NA	CASSLGHGTNTEAFF	TGTGCCAGCAGCTTGGGACACGGGACGAACACTGAAGCTTTCTTT
NA	TRBV5-1	TRBJ2-5	NA	CASSLAGYGTQYF	TGCGCCAGCAGCTTGGCAGGGTACGGGACCCAGTACTTC
NA	TRBV30	TRBJ1-5	NA	CAWSPSSFYSNQPQHF	TGTGCCTGGAGCCCGAGCTCATTTTATAGCAATCAGCCCCAGCATTTT
TRBD1	TRBV5-3	TRBJ1-1	NA	CARSSNDRVDQTMSEAFF	TGTGCCAGAAGCTCGAATGACAGGGTAGACCAAACGATGTCTGAAGCTTTCTTT
TRBD2	TRBV18	TRBJ2-3	NA	CASSPGLASTDTQYF	TGTGCCAGCTCACCGGGACTAGCCAGCACAGATACGCAGTATTTT